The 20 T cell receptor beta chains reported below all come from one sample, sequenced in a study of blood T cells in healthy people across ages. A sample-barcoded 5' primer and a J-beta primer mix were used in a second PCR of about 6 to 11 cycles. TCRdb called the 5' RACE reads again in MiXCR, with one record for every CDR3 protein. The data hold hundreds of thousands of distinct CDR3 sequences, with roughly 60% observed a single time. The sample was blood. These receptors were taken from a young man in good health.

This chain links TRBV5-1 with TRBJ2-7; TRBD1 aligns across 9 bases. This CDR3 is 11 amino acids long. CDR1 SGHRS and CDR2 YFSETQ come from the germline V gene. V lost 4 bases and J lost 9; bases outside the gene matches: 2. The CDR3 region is CASSADRGQYF. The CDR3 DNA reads TGCGCCAGCAGCGCGGACAGGGGGCAGTACTTC.

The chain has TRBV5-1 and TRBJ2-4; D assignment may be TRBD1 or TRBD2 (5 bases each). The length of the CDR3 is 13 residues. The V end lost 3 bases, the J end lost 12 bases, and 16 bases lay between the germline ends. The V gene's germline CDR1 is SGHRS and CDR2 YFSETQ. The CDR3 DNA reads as TGCGCCAGCAGCTGGGGGACGGGAAATGATCAGTACTTC. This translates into CASSWGTGNDQYF.

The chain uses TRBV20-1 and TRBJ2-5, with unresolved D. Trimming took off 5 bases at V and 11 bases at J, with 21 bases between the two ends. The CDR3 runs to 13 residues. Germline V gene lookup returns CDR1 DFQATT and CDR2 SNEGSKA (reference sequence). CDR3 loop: CSARTAFGYGQYF. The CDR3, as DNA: TGCAGTGCTCGCACGGCGTTTGGGTACGGGCAGTACTTC.

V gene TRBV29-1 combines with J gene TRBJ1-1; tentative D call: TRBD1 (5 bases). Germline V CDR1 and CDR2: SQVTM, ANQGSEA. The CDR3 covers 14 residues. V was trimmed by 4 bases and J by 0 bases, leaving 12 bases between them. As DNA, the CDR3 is TGCAGCGTTGGTGAAGGGGTCGTGAACACTGAAGCTTTCTTT. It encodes CSVGEGVVNTEAFF. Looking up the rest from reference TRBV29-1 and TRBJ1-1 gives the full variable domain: SAVISQKPSRDICQRGTSLTIQCQVDSQVTMMFWYRQQPGQSLTLIATANQGSEATYESGFVIDKFPISRPNLTFSTLTVSNMSPEDSSIYLCSVGEGVVNTEAFFGQGTRLTVV.

CDR3 protein: CASSKDRGSSYNSPLHF. CDR3 DNA sequence: TGTGCCAGCAGCAAAGACAGGGGGAGCTCCTATAATTCACCCCTCCACTTT. The chain joins TRBV28 to TRBJ1-6, with 9 bases that match TRBD1. After removal of 6 bases from V and 0 bases from J, the junction contained 6 bases not matched to a gene. The CDR3 contains 17 residues. CDR1 MDHEN and CDR2 SYDVKM come from the germline V gene.

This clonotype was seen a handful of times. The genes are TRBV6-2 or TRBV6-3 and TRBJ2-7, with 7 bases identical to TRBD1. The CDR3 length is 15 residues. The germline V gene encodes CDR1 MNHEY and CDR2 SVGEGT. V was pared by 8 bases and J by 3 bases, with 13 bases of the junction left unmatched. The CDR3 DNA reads TGTGCCAGCGATAGGGGGCCGGAATCCCTCTACGAGCAGTACTTC. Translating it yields CASDRGPESLYEQYF.

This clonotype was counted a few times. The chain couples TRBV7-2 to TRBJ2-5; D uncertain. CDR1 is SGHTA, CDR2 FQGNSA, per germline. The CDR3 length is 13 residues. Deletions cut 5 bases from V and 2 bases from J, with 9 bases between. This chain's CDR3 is CASSGVGQETQYF. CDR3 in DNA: TGTGCCAGCAGCGGGGTGGGTCAAGAGACCCAGTACTTC.

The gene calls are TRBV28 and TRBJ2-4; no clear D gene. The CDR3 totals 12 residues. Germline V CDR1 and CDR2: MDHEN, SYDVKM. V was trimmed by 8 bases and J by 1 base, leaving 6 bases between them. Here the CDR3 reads CASGPAKNIQYF. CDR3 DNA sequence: TGTGCCAGCGGGCCGGCCAAAAACATTCAGTACTTC.

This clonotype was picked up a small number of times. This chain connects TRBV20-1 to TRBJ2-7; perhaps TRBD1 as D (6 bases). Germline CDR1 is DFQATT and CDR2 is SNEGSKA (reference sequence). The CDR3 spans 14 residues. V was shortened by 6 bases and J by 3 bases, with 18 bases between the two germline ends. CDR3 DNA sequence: TGCAGTGCCCGAAGCCAGGGGAAAGTCTACGAGCAGTACTTC. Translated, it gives CSARSQGKVYEQYF.

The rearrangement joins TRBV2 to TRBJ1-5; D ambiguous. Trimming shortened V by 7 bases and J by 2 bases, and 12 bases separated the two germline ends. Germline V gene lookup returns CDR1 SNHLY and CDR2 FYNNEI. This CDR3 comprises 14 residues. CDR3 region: CASKDDLGNQPQHF. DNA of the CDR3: TGTGCCAGCAAGGACGACTTGGGCAATCAGCCCCAGCATTTT. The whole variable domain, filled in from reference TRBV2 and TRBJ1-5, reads EPEVTQTPSHQVTQMGQEVILRCVPISNHLYFYWYRQILGQKVEFLVSFYNNEISEKSEIFDDQFSVERPDGSNFTLKIRSTKLEDSAMYFCASKDDLGNQPQHFGDGTRLSIL.

The CDR3 sequence is CSVGGMDEREQFF. The CDR3, as DNA: TGCAGCGTTGGGGGGATGGATGAGAGAGAGCAGTTCTTC. The rearrangement joins TRBV29-1 to TRBJ2-1; the D gene could be TRBD1 or TRBD2 (5 bases each). Deletions cut 4 bases from V and 10 bases from J, with 17 bases between. The V gene's germline CDR1 is SQVTM and CDR2 ANQGSEA. The CDR3 runs to 13 residues.

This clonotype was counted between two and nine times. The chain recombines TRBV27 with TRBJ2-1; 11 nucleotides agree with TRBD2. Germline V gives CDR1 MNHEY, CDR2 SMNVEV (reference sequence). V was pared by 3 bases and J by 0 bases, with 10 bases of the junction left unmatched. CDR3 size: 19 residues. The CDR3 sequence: CASSFSPGTSGLSYNEQFF. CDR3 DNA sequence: TGTGCCAGCAGTTTTAGCCCCGGGACTAGCGGACTCTCCTACAATGAGCAGTTCTTC.

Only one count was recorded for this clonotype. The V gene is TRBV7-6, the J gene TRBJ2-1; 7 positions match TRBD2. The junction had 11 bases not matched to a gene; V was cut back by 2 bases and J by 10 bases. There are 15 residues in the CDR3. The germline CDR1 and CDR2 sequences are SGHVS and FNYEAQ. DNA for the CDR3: TGTGCCAGCAGCTTAACGGGCGGGAGCACCTACGAGCAGTTCTTC. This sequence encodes CASSLTGGSTYEQFF.

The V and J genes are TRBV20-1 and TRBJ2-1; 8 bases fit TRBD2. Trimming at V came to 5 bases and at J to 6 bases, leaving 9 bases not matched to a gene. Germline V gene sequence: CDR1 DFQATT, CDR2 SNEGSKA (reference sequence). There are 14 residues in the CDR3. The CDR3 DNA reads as TGCAGTGCTTCCCCGACGGGAGGGGTCAATGAGCAGTTCTTC. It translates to CSASPTGGVNEQFF.

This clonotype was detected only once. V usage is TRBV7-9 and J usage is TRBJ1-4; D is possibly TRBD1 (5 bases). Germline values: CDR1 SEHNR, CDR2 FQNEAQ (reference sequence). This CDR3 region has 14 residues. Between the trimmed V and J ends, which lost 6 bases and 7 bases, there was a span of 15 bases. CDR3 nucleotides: TGTGCCAGCAGGTCAGGGCGGCAGTTTGAAAAACTGTTTTTT. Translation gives CASRSGRQFEKLFF. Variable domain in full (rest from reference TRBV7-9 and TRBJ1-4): DTGVSQNPRHKITKRGQNVTFRCDPISEHNRLYWYRQTLGQGPEFLTYFQNEAQLEKSRLLSDRFSAERPKGSFSTLEIQRTEQGDSAMYLCASRSGRQFEKLFFGSGTQLSVL.

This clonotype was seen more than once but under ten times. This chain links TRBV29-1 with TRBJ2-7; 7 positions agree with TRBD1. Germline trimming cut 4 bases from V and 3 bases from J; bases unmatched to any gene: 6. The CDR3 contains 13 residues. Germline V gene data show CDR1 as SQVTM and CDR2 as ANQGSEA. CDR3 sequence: CSVARQGYYEQYF. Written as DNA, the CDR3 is TGCAGCGTTGCGAGACAGGGATACTACGAGCAGTACTTC.

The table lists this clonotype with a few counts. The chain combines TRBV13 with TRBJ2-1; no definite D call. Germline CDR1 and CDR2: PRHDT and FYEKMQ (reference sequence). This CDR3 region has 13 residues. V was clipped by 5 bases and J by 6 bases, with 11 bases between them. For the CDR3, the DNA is TGTGCCAGCAGCCTCAGTACAGCCAATGAGCAGTTCTTC. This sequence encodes CASSLSTANEQFF.

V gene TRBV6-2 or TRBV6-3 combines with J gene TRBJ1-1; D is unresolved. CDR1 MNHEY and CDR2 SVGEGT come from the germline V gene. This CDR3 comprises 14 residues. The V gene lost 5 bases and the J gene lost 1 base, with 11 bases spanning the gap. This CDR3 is CASSELAGNTEAFF. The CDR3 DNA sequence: TGTGCCAGCAGTGAACTAGCAGGGAACACTGAAGCTTTCTTT.

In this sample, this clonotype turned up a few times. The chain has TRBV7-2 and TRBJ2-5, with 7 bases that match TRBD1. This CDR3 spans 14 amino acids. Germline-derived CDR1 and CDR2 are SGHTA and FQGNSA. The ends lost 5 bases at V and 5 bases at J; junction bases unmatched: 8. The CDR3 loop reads CASSPRVRGETQYF. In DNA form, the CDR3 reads TGTGCCAGCAGCCCCCGGGTCAGGGGGGAGACCCAGTACTTC.

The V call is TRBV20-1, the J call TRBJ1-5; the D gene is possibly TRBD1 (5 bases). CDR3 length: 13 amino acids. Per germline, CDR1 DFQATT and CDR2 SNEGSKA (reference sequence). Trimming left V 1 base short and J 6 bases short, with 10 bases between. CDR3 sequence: CSARVPGSQPQHF. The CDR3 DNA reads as TGCAGTGCTAGAGTTCCAGGGAGTCAGCCCCAGCATTTT.